This TCR beta chain originates from a study of beta chain features in type 1 diabetes. Findings and limits, study-wide: Type 1 diabetes patients showed a moderate but significant shortening of TCRB CDR3s in all four CD4+ subsets. Sequencing the cDNA could make cells with high TCR expression show up more than they should.

Germline values: CDR1 SGHTA, CDR2 FQGNSA. The V gene end was trimmed by 3 bases and the J gene end by 3 bases; junction bases not matched to a gene: 5. This CDR3 has 14 amino acids. This clone was seen more than once but under ten times. As yet, its antigen is unknown. cDNA synthesis used the whole RNA isolate, giving expressed TCRB sequences. Method: immunoSEQ multiplex PCR; TCRdb's copy keeps in-frame clones and lacks some. The sample includes fewer than 400,000 clones, around 9.7% seen only once; the top ten take about 1%. Specimen: central memory CD4+ T cells from blood. The clonotype was recovered from a young man with type 1 diabetes. This chain connects TRBV7-2 to TRBJ2-7; 7 bases agree with TRBD1. CDR3 residues: CASSFGAGGYEQYF. The CDR3 nucleotides are TGTGCCAGCAGCTTCGGAGCAGGGGGCTACGAGCAGTACTTC.